The T cell receptor (beta chain) under discussion was sequenced for a study of OX40 agonist ivuxolimab in advanced cancers. For the study at large: One patient with hepatocellular carcinoma and two with cutaneous melanoma, three in all, had partial responses.

A word on this clone: Its antigen is currently unknown.

Libraries were prepared by immunoSEQ multiplex PCR; TCRdb keeps only in-frame clonotypes and omits some of them. The table lists about 20,000 clones, about four fifths of them singletons, with 21% in the top ten. V was clipped by 2 bases and J by 8 bases, with 4 bases between them. In germline, CDR1 is MNHNS, CDR2 SASEGT. The CDR3 totals 11 residues. Whole-study findings and limits: On average, CD8+ T cells showed a greater number of expanded clones than CD4+.

The clonotype comes from an adult with an advanced solid tumor such as melanoma, head and neck, liver or kidney cancer. The genes are TRBV6-1 and TRBJ2-1, with D unclear. Source: CD4+ or CD8+ T cells sorted from blood, taken in a trial of the OX40 agonist ivuxolimab. CDR3 residues: CASSELDEQFF. CDR3 bases: TGTGCCAGCAGTGAATTGGATGAGCAGTTCTTC.